These 25 T cell receptor beta chains came from one sample sequenced in a study of CD8 T cells in ankylosing spondylitis. MiXCR, run by TCRdb on the 5' RACE reads, gives a single entry per CDR3 protein. The sample carries approximately 300,000 distinct CDR3 sequences, under 25% recorded once. The sequenced material came from blood, either unsorted or a sorted T cell fraction (not recorded which). These receptors were obtained from a female donor with ankylosing spondylitis or in good health (not recorded which).

This chain links TRBV6-2 or TRBV6-3 with TRBJ2-2, with 8 bases lining up with TRBD2. There are 17 residues in the CDR3. CDR1 is MNHEY, CDR2 SVGEGT, per germline. V lost 4 bases and J lost 2; bases outside the gene matches: 9. The CDR3 protein is CASSSPAGALNTGELFF. The CDR3 nucleotides read TGTGCCAGCAGTTCACCAGCGGGGGCTCTTAACACCGGGGAGCTGTTTTTT.

This clonotype has only a few counts. The rearrangement links TRBV6-1 to TRBJ2-1; D is ambiguous. This CDR3 is built from 15 residues. Germline V gene data show CDR1 as MNHNS and CDR2 as SASEGT. The V gene lost 9 bases and the J gene lost 0 bases, with 15 bases spanning the gap. CDR3 sequence reads: CASWQELGSYNEQFF. As DNA, the CDR3 is TGTGCCAGTTGGCAAGAGTTAGGCTCCTACAATGAGCAGTTCTTC.

The V call is TRBV7-2, the J call TRBJ1-5; D remains unclear. The CDR3 contains 14 residues. CDR1 and CDR2 from the germline V gene are SGHTA and FQGNSA. V dropped 5 bases and J dropped 6 bases, with 14 bases sitting between them. CDR3 coding DNA: TGTGCCAGCAGCGGCTCCCCCGGGGTTCAGCCCCAGCATTTT. Its translation is CASSGSPGVQPQHF. Variable domain in full (rest from reference TRBV7-2 and TRBJ1-5): GAGVSQSPSNKVTEKGKDVELRCDPISGHTALYWYRQSLGQGLEFLIYFQGNSAPDKSGLPSDRFSAERTGGSVSTLTIQRTQQEDSAVYLCASSGSPGVQPQHFGDGTRLSIL.

The chain couples TRBV29-1 to TRBJ2-2, with D possibly being TRBD2 (7 bases). The CDR3 sequence is 15 residues long. V lost 5 bases, J lost 4 bases, and 17 bases lay in between. CDR1 and CDR2 (germline): SQVTM, ANQGSEA. The CDR3 reads CSVRGGLTLTGELFF. The CDR3 bases are TGCAGCGTTAGGGGGGGATTAACCCTCACCGGGGAGCTGTTTTTT.

This clonotype turned up a few times. The V call is TRBV6-1, the J call TRBJ2-1, with TRBD1 identical over 9 bases. J was trimmed by 7 bases and V by 4 bases; bases with no gene match: 8. Germline V CDR1 and CDR2: MNHNS, SASEGT. The CDR3 sequence is 15 residues long. CDR3 nucleotides: TGTGCCAGCAGTGGGAGGGGACAGGGATGGAATGAGCAGTTCTTC. Its protein product is CASSGRGQGWNEQFF.

This clonotype was seen only a few times. This sequence joins TRBV28 and TRBJ2-1; 12 nucleotides align to TRBD2. V shed 6 bases and J 5 bases; nucleotides not matched to a gene: 5. The length of the CDR3 is 15 residues. The germline V gene has CDR1 MDHEN and CDR2 SYDVKM. The CDR3 sequence is CASRRTSGNHNEQFF. As DNA, the CDR3 is TGTGCCAGCAGGAGGACTAGCGGGAACCACAATGAGCAGTTCTTC.

This clonotype was detected only once. The chain has TRBV5-8 and TRBJ2-3; the match to TRBD2 covers 9 bases. The CDR3 extends over 14 amino acids. With V trimmed by 5 bases and J by 4 bases, 5 bases remained unmatched. Germline V gene lookup returns CDR1 SGHTS and CDR2 YDEGEE. CDR3: CASSMLAGPDTQYF. The DNA for the CDR3 is TGTGCCAGCAGTATGCTAGCGGGGCCAGATACGCAGTATTTT.

This clonotype was seen at least ten times. The chain carries TRBV7-9 and TRBJ1-1, with TRBD1 as a possible D gene (6 bases). V was trimmed by 9 bases and J by 0 bases, leaving 11 bases between them. Germline V gives CDR1 SEHNR, CDR2 FQNEAQ (reference sequence). There are 13 residues in the CDR3. CDR3 loop: CASHREMNTEAFF. CDR3 DNA: TGTGCCAGTCACAGGGAAATGAACACTGAAGCTTTCTTT.

This clonotype was seen more than once but under ten times. The CDR3 spells CASSLRLAGVEQYF. Here the CDR3 DNA reads TGTGCCAGCAGCCTTCGACTAGCGGGAGTCGAGCAGTACTTC. This chain links TRBV7-8 with TRBJ2-7; 12 nucleotides agree with TRBD2. This CDR3 has 14 residues. Trimming at V came to 5 bases and at J to 6 bases, leaving 5 bases not matched to a gene. Germline V gene data show CDR1 as SGHVS and CDR2 as FQNEAQ.

This clonotype appeared many times. The chain carries TRBV29-1 and TRBJ2-1; 9 bases map to TRBD1. This CDR3 has 13 amino acids. Looked up from germline, CDR1 is SQVTM and CDR2 is ANQGSEA. The ends lost 8 bases at V and 7 bases at J; junction bases unmatched: 9. CDR3 nucleotide sequence: TGCAGCTTAGATGACAGGGGGACTAATGAGCAGTTCTTC. Protein sequence: CSLDDRGTNEQFF.

This clonotype was counted a few times. The J gene is TRBJ2-7, the V gene TRBV20-1; D gene uncertain. The CDR3 contains 12 residues. Trimming pared 3 bases from V and 7 bases from J, leaving 13 bases between. Germline CDR1 reads DFQATT; CDR2 reads SNEGSKA (reference sequence). CDR3 protein: CSASSEVWEQYF. In nucleotides, the CDR3 is TGCAGTGCTAGTTCCGAGGTTTGGGAGCAGTACTTC.

This chain uses TRBV28 with TRBJ2-7; 7 positions match TRBD1. Germline assignment: CDR1 MDHEN and CDR2 SYDVKM. V trimming: 6 bases; J trimming: 3 bases; junction bases outside the gene matches: 11. The CDR3 length is 15 residues. CDR3: CASRYPGTDVYEQYF. As DNA, the CDR3 is TGTGCCAGCAGGTACCCCGGGACAGACGTCTACGAGCAGTACTTC.

This clonotype was seen only a few times. V and J are TRBV4-2 and TRBJ1-5; a weak D match, TRBD1 (5 bases). This CDR3 is built from 14 residues. Germline CDR1 and CDR2: LGHNA and YNFKEQ. Trimming took 2 bases from V and 3 from J, leaving 8 bases between them. For the CDR3, the DNA is TGTGCCAGCAGCCAACAGGGATTCAATCAGCCCCAGCATTTT. It specifies CASSQQGFNQPQHF.

V is TRBV6-5 and J is TRBJ2-5; TRBD1 or TRBD2 may be the D gene (5 bases each). Germline CDR1 MNHEY, CDR2 SVGAGI. V lost 0 bases, J lost 1 base, and 15 bases lay in between. This CDR3 has 17 amino acids. The DNA for the CDR3 is TGTGCCAGCAGTTACTCGGCCTCGGGACGGGGCCAAGAGACCCAGTACTTC. Translation gives CASSYSASGRGQETQYF.

This chain connects TRBV12-3 or TRBV12-4 to TRBJ2-5; D not resolved. The CDR3 spans 12 residues. V dropped 5 bases and J dropped 1 base, with 5 bases sitting between them. The CDR3 DNA sequence: TGTGCCAGCAGTGTTATCCAAGAGACCCAGTACTTC. The encoded protein is CASSVIQETQYF.

This clonotype was observed at least ten times. The CDR3: CASSEGTGFMGDGNQPQHF. The CDR3 DNA is TGCGCCAGCAGTGAAGGGACAGGGTTTATGGGTGATGGCAATCAGCCCCAGCATTTT. The rearrangement uses TRBV10-2 and TRBJ1-5; 9 bases line up with TRBD1. Unmatched junction bases numbered 14, after V lost 3 bases and J lost 2 bases. The CDR3 spans 19 residues. Per germline, CDR1 WSHSY and CDR2 SAAADI.

The V and J genes are TRBV5-1 and TRBJ2-4; 8 positions agree with TRBD2. This CDR3 is built from 14 residues. Germline loops: CDR1 SGHRS, CDR2 YFSETQ. With V trimmed by 3 bases and J by 7 bases, 6 bases remained unmatched. The CDR3 spells CASSSGLAQNIQYF. In DNA form, the CDR3 reads TGCGCCAGCAGCTCCGGACTAGCTCAGAACATTCAGTACTTC.

This clonotype came up many times. The genes are TRBV12-3 or TRBV12-4 and TRBJ2-7; TRBD1 agrees at 7 bases. CDR3 length: 13 amino acids. With V trimmed by 6 bases and J by 4 bases, 6 bases remained unmatched. The CDR3: CASSTGTAYEQYF. CDR3 DNA sequence: TGTGCCAGCAGCACAGGGACAGCGTACGAGCAGTACTTC.

The gene calls are TRBV6-1 and TRBJ1-6, with TRBD1 matching 11 bases. Losses at the gene ends were 6 bases for V and 8 bases for J; bases not matched to a gene: 6. Looked up from germline, CDR1 is MNHNS and CDR2 is SASEGT. This CDR3 has 15 amino acids. The CDR3, as DNA: TGTGCCAGCAGACGACCGGGACAGGGGGATTCACCCCTCCACTTT. Amino acids: CASRRPGQGDSPLHF.

This clonotype appeared a few times. The CDR3, as DNA: TGCAGTGCTCGGACAGGCGATTCACCCCTCCACTTT. Encoded protein: CSARTGDSPLHF. The V gene is TRBV20-1, the J gene TRBJ1-6, with TRBD1 matching 7 bases. CDR3 length: 12 amino acids. With V trimmed by 5 bases and J by 8 bases, 3 bases remained unmatched. In germline, CDR1 is DFQATT, CDR2 SNEGSKA (reference sequence).

This chain joins TRBV7-6 and TRBJ2-1; D uncertain. The CDR3 runs to 14 residues. Germline CDR1 and CDR2: SGHVS and FNYEAQ. V was pared by 1 base and J by 9 bases, with 13 bases between. CDR3: CASSLDARSSEQFF. DNA for the CDR3: TGTGCCAGCAGCTTAGACGCCCGCTCCAGTGAGCAGTTCTTC.

This clonotype was detected many times. This chain uses TRBV19 with TRBJ1-1, with TRBD1 matching 7 bases. V was clipped by 7 bases and J by 5 bases; unmatched bases: 7. Germline V gene sequence: CDR1 LNHDA, CDR2 SQIVND (reference sequence). The CDR3 sequence is 13 residues long. The CDR3 DNA sequence: TGTGCCAGTACCTCAGGGGGTCAGACTGAAGCTTTCTTT. This translates into CASTSGGQTEAFF.

The J gene is TRBJ2-7, the V gene TRBV28; D is ambiguous. In germline, CDR1 is MDHEN, CDR2 SYDVKM. V was cut by 3 bases and J by 5 bases, with 11 bases left in between. CDR3 length: 13 amino acids. The CDR3 loop reads CASSFSRTDEQYF. CDR3 DNA sequence: TGTGCCAGCAGTTTTTCCAGGACCGACGAGCAGTACTTC. Based on the CDR3 plus reference TRBV28 and TRBJ2-7, the full variable domain is DVKVTQSSRYLVKRTGEKVFLECVQDMDHENMFWYRQDPGLGLRLIYFSYDVKMKEKGDIPEGYSVSREKKERFSLILESASTNQTSMYLCASSFSRTDEQYFGPGTRLTVT.

The genes are TRBV6-2 or TRBV6-3 and TRBJ2-5, with 10 positions matching TRBD1. The V and J ends lost 2 bases and 7 bases, in that order; junction bases with no gene match: 4. CDR1 and CDR2 (germline): MNHEY, SVGEGT. The CDR3 totals 14 residues. The CDR3 region has the DNA TGTGCCAGCAGTTACGGGGACAGGGGACGGACCCAGTACTTC. Protein: CASSYGDRGRTQYF.

This clonotype was seen ten or more times. V is TRBV10-3 and J is TRBJ2-1, with 9 bases fitting TRBD2. Germline V lookup: CDR1 ENHRY, CDR2 SYGVKD. This CDR3 contains 15 residues. The V segment lost 5 bases and the J segment 8 bases; nucleotides outside the gene matches: 10. The CDR3 nucleotides read TGTGCCATCAGTTTTAGCGGGGGAACTCGGGATGAGCAGTTCTTC. Amino acid sequence: CAISFSGGTRDEQFF.